The 10 T cell receptor beta chains listed next were all sequenced from one sample in a study of T cells after posttransplantation cyclophosphamide. Assay: immunoSEQ multiplex PCR; the TCRdb copy retains only in-frame clones and omits some. The sample gives tens of thousands of clones, roughly nine tenths of which show up once; around 0.1% is in the top ten. Cells defined as naive were viable CD3+CD4+ or CD3+CD8+ and CCR7+CD45RA+CD45RO-CD95-CD27+CD28+. The sequenced material came from naive CD4+ T cells sorted from blood. The receptors shown here come from a man aged 25-45 years in good health and a related stem cell transplant donor.

The chain uses TRBV6-5 and TRBJ1-5; no clear D gene. The V and J ends lost 6 bases and 9 bases respectively, with 15 bases between them. Germline V gene lookup returns CDR1 MNHEY and CDR2 SVGAGI. This CDR3 is 13 amino acids long. CDR3 sequence reads: CASSPGSTRPQHF. CDR3 DNA: TGTGCCAGCAGCCCCGGGTCCACCCGGCCCCAGCATTTT.

The rearrangement links TRBV27 to TRBJ1-6; D might be TRBD1 (5 bases). The CDR3 is made up of 14 amino acids. Germline CDR1 and CDR2: MNHEY and SMNVEV (reference sequence). V was cut by 3 bases and J by 5 bases, with 8 bases left in between. CDR3 bases: TGTGCCAGCAGTTTTGCAGGGAATAATTCACCCCTCCACTTT. Protein: CASSFAGNNSPLHF.

The DNA of the CDR3 is TGCGCCAGCAGCTCCCGGATAGCGGGGGGCACAGATACGCAGTATTTT. Protein product: CASSSRIAGGTDTQYF. The chain links TRBV5-1 to TRBJ2-3; 9 bases agree with TRBD2. Losses at the gene ends were 3 bases for V and 1 base for J; bases not matched to a gene: 6. Germline V gene sequence: CDR1 SGHRS, CDR2 YFSETQ. The length of the CDR3 is 16 residues.

The chain recombines TRBV6-6 with TRBJ1-4; weak D call: TRBD1 (6 bases). This CDR3 region has 15 residues. V was clipped by 6 bases and J by 8 bases, with 19 bases between them. Germline-derived CDR1 and CDR2 are MNHNY and SVGAGI (reference sequence). CDR3 DNA: TGTGCCAGCAGCCGCCGGGACATCGGTTCGGAAAAACTGTTTTTT. Translating it yields CASSRRDIGSEKLFF.

The V gene is TRBV7-9, the J gene TRBJ1-6; D uncertain. CDR3 length equals 12 residues. V shed 3 bases and J shed 10 bases, with 7 bases lying between them. CDR1 is SEHNR and CDR2 is FQNEAQ in the germline V gene (reference sequence). This CDR3 is CASSLGGSPLHF. In DNA form, the CDR3 reads TGTGCCAGCAGCTTGGGAGGGTCACCCCTCCACTTT. The entire variable domain, with the rest obtained from reference TRBV7-9 and TRBJ1-6, is as follows: DTGVSQNPRHKITKRGQNVTFRCDPISEHNRLYWYRQTLGQGPEFLTYFQNEAQLEKSRLLSDRFSAERPKGSFSTLEIQRTEQGDSAMYLCASSLGGSPLHFGNGTRLTVT.

J is TRBJ2-3 and V is TRBV2, with 8 bases aligning to TRBD2. The ends lost 6 bases at V and 1 base at J; junction bases unmatched: 9. Germline V gives CDR1 SNHLY, CDR2 FYNNEI. The CDR3 spans 16 residues. CDR3 residues: CASRGTRVGGTDTQYF. In nucleotides, the CDR3 is TGTGCCAGCAGGGGGACTAGGGTTGGGGGCACAGATACGCAGTATTTT.

The V and J genes are TRBV29-1 and TRBJ2-5; tentatively, D is TRBD2 (5 bases). This CDR3 has 13 amino acids. CDR1 SQVTM and CDR2 ANQGSEA come from the germline V gene. V dropped 5 bases and J dropped 0 bases, with 10 bases sitting between them. The CDR3 spells CSVRAAYQETQYF. For the CDR3, the DNA is TGCAGCGTTCGAGCGGCGTACCAAGAGACCCAGTACTTC. The whole variable domain, filled in from reference TRBV29-1 and TRBJ2-5, reads SAVISQKPSRDICQRGTSLTIQCQVDSQVTMMFWYRQQPGQSLTLIATANQGSEATYESGFVIDKFPISRPNLTFSTLTVSNMSPEDSSIYLCSVRAAYQETQYFGPGTRLLVL.

The V and J genes are TRBV5-1 and TRBJ1-5; D remains unclear. The CDR3 runs 14 residues. The V gene's germline CDR1 is SGHRS and CDR2 YFSETQ. V lost 4 bases, J lost 1 base, and 9 bases lay in between. The CDR3 bases are TGCGCCAGCAGCCACGGGGAAAGCAATCAGCCCCAGCATTTT. Amino acids: CASSHGESNQPQHF.

The chain has TRBV5-6 and TRBJ1-1; D might be TRBD1 (5 bases). V was trimmed by 0 bases and J by 4 bases, leaving 10 bases between them. Germline CDR1 and CDR2: SGHDT and YYEEEE. The CDR3 extends over 14 amino acids. CDR3 in amino acids: CASSLGQGITEAFF. The CDR3 region has the DNA TGTGCCAGCAGCTTGGGGCAGGGAATCACTGAAGCTTTCTTT.

The V gene is TRBV5-4, the J gene TRBJ2-2, with D possibly TRBD2 on 7 matching bases. The germline CDR1 and CDR2 sequences are SGHNT and YYREEE (reference sequence). The CDR3 is 14 residues long. Deletions cut 3 bases from V and 7 bases from J, with 13 bases between. CDR3: CASSSAGAGGELFF. CDR3 bases: TGTGCCAGCAGCTCGGCGGGGGCGGGCGGGGAGCTGTTTTTT.